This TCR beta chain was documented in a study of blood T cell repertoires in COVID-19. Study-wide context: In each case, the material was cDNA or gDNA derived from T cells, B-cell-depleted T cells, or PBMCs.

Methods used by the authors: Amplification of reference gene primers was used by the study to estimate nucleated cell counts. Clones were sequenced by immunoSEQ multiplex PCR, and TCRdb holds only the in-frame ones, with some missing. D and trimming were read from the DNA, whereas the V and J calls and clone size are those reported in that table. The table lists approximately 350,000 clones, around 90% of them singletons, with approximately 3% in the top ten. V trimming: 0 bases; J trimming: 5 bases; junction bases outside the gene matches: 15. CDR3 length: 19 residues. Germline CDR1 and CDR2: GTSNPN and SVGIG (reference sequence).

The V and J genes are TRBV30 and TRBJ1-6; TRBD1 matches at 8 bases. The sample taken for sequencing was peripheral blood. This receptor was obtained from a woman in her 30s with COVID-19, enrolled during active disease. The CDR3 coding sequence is TGTGCCTGGAGTGTACCTTGGAGACAAAACAGGGGGGATAATTCACCCCTCCACTTT. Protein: CAWSVPWRQNRGDNSPLHF.